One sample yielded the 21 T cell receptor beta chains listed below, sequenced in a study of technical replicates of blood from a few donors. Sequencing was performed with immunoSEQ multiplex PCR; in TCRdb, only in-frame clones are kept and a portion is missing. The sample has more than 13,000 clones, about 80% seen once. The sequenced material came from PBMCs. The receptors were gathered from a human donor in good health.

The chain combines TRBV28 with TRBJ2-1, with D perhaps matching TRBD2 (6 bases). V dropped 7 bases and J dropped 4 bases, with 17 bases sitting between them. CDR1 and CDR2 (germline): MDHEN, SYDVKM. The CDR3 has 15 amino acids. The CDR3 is CASTIRGGKYNEQFF. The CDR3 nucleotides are TGTGCCAGCACCATCCGCGGCGGGAAGTACAATGAGCAGTTCTTC.

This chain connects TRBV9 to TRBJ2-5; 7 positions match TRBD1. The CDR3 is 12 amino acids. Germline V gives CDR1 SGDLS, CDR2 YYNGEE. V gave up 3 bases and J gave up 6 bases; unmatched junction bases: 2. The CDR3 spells CASSGDSQTQYF. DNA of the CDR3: TGTGCCAGCAGCGGGGACAGCCAGACCCAGTACTTC.

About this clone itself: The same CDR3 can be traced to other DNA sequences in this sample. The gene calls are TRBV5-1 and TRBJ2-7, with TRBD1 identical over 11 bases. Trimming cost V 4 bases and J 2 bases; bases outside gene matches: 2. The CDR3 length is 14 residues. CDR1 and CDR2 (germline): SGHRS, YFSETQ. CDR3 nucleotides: TGCGCCAGCAGCCCGGGACAGGGGGCCTACGAGCAGTACTTC. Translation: CASSPGQGAYEQYF. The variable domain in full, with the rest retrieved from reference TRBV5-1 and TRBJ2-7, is KAGVTQTPRYLIKTRGQQVTLSCSPISGHRSVSWYQQTPGQGLQFLFEYFSETQRNKGNFPGRFSGRQFSNSRSEMNVSTLELGDSALYLCASSPGQGAYEQYFGPGTRLTVT.

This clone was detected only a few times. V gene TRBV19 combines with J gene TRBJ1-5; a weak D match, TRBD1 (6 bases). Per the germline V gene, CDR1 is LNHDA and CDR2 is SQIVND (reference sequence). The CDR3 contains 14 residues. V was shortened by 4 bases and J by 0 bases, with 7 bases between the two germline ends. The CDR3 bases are TGTGCCAGTAGTAGACAGGTTAGCAATCAGCCCCAGCATTTT. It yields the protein CASSRQVSNQPQHF.

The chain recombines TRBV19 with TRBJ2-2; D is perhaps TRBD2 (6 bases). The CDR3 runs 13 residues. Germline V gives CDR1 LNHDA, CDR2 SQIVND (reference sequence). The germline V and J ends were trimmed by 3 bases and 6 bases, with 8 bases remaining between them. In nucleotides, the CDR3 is TGTGCCAGTAGTATCGGAGGGCCCGGGGAGCTGTTTTTT. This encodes CASSIGGPGELFF.

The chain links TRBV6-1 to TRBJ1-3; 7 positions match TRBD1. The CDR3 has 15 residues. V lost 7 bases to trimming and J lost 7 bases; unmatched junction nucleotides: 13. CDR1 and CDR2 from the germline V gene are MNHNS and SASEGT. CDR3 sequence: CASTGDSLFVNTIYF. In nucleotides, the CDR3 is TGTGCCAGCACTGGGGACAGTTTGTTTGTGAACACCATATATTTT.

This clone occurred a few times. DNA of the CDR3: TGTGCCAGCAGTTCCCGGGGGGGCTGGGACTATGGCTACACCTTC. It codes for CASSSRGGWDYGYTF. The gene calls are TRBV6-5 and TRBJ1-2, with TRBD1 as a possible D gene (6 bases). The CDR3 length is 15 residues. Germline-derived CDR1 and CDR2 are MNHEY and SVGAGI. Trimming took 4 bases from V and 3 from J, leaving 15 bases between them.

The CDR3 loop reads CSVVIQGNTEAFF. The CDR3 DNA sequence: TGCAGCGTTGTTATACAGGGGAACACTGAAGCTTTCTTT. The chain recombines TRBV29-1 with TRBJ1-1, with TRBD1 as a possible D gene (6 bases). CDR1 and CDR2 (germline): SQVTM, ANQGSEA. Trimming cost V 4 bases and J 1 base, with 10 bases left between them. The CDR3 contains 13 residues.

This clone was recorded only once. The CDR3 loop is CASSFKMTGTVNTEAFF. The CDR3 DNA follows: TGTGCCAGCAGTTTCAAAATGACAGGGACGGTGAACACTGAAGCTTTCTTT. This chain joins TRBV27 and TRBJ1-1; 7 bases map to TRBD1. Germline V gene lookup returns CDR1 MNHEY and CDR2 SMNVEV (reference sequence). V shed 3 bases, J shed 0 bases, and the junction held 10 bases outside the gene matches. The CDR3 length is 17 residues.

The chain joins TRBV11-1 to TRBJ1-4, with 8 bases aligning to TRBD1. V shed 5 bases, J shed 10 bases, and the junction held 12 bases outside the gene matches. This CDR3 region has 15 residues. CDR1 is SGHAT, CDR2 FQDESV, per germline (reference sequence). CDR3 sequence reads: CASSPMQGAARKLFF. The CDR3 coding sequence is TGTGCCAGCAGCCCGATGCAGGGGGCTGCAAGAAAACTGTTTTTT.

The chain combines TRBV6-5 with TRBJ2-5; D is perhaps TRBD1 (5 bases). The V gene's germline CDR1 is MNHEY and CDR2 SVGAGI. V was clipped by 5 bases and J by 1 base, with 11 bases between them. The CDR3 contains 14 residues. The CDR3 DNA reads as TGTGCCAGCAGTGCGCAGGGTTCCCAAGAGACCCAGTACTTC. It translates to CASSAQGSQETQYF.

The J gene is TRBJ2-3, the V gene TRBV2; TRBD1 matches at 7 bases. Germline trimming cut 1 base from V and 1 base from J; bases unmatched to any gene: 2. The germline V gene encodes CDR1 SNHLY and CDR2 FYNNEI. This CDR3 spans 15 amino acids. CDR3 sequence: CASSEEGAGTDTQYF. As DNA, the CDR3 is TGTGCCAGCAGTGAAGAGGGGGCAGGCACAGATACGCAGTATTTT.

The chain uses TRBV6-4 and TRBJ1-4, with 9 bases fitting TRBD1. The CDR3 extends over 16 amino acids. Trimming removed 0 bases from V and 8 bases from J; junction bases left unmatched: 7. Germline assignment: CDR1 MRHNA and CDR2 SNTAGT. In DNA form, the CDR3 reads TGTGCCAGCAGTGACTCTACGGACAGGGGAGGGGAAAAACTGTTTTTT. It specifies CASSDSTDRGGEKLFF.

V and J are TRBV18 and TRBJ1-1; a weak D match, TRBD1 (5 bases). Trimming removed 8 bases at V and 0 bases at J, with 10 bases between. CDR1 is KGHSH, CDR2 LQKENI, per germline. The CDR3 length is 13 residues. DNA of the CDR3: TGTGCCAGCACGCAGGGCCTGAACACTGAAGCTTTCTTT. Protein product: CASTQGLNTEAFF.

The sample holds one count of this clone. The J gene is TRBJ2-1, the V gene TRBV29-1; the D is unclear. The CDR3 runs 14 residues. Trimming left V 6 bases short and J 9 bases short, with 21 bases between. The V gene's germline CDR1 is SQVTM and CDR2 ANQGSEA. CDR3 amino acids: CSVPPPGNVLEQFF. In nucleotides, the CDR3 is TGCAGCGTCCCTCCCCCAGGTAATGTCCTTGAGCAGTTCTTC.

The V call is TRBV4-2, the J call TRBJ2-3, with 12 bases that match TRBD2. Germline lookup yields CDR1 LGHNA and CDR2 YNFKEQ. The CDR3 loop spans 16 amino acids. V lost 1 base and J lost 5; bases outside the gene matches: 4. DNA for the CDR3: TGTGCCAGCAGCCAAGGACTAGCGGGAGATAAAGATACGCAGTATTTT. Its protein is CASSQGLAGDKDTQYF.

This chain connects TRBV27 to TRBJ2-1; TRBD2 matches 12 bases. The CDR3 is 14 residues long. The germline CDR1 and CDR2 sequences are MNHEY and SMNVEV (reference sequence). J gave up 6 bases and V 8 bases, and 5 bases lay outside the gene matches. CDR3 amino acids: CASAGLAGPNEQFF. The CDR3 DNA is TGTGCCAGCGCTGGACTAGCGGGGCCCAATGAGCAGTTCTTC.

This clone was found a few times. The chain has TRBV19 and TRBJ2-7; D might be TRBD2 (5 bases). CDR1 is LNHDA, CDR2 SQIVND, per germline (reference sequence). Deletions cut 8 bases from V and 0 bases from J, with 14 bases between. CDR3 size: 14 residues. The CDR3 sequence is CASRSRRRSYEQYF. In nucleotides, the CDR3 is TGTGCCAGTCGAAGCAGGAGGCGCTCCTACGAGCAGTACTTC. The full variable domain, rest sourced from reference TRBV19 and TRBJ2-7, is DGGITQSPKYLFRKEGQNVTLSCEQNLNHDAMYWYRQDPGQGLRLIYYSQIVNDFQKGDIAEGYSVSREKKESFPLTVTSAQKNPTAFYLCASRSRRRSYEQYFGPGTRLTVT.

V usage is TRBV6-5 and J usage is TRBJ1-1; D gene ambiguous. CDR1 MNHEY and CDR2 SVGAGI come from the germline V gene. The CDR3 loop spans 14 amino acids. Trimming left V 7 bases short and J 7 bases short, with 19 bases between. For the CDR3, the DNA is TGTGCCAGCACTGGGCCGGCAGGTTACGGTGAAGCTTTCTTT. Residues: CASTGPAGYGEAFF.

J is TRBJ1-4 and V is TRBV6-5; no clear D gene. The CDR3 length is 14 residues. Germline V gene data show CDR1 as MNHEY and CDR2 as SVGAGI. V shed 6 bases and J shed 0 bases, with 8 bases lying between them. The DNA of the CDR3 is TGTGCCAGCAGCCGACTTGCAACTAATGAAAAACTGTTTTTT. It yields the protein CASSRLATNEKLFF.

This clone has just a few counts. The CDR3 loop is CASSAIADIAYEQYF. For the CDR3, the DNA is TGTGCCAGCAGCGCCATAGCGGATATAGCCTACGAGCAGTACTTC. V and J are TRBV5-5 and TRBJ2-7, with a weak D call TRBD2 (6 bases). Germline CDR1 and CDR2: SGHKS and YYEKEE (reference sequence). The V and J ends lost 4 bases and 2 bases respectively, with 16 bases between them. This CDR3 comprises 15 residues.